This T cell receptor beta chain was captured by sequencing in a study of T cells in Graves' hyperthyroidism and ophthalmopathy (dated by TCRdb to about 2019). Study-level background: Peripheral blood was collected at initial diagnosis, before any treatment. To identify TCR V-J signatures that set the groups apart, the researchers used a discovery cohort of 100 patients, made up of under 50 with Graves' ophthalmopathy and 55 to 65 with stable Graves' hyperthyroidism. An independent validation cohort of around 19 hyperthyroidism patients and approximately 16 patients who later progressed to ophthalmopathy tested prospective prediction of ophthalmopathy. For training and testing, the 95 to 100 patients in the discovery cohort were randomly divided in a 7:3 ratio. In addition, the study compared T-cell repertoires in thyroid tissue and in blood from about 6 Graves' hyperthyroidism patients. After sampling, hyperthyroidism patients received methimazole starting at 30 mg daily, and ophthalmopathy patients received high-dose intravenous methylprednisolone. According to the paper, TCR Vbeta CDR3 sequencing was carried out on around 140 peripheral blood samples, which came from 40 to 45 ophthalmopathy, approximately 78 hyperthyroidism and roughly 17 progressor patients. Overall study results and their limits: Ophthalmopathy was separated from stable hyperthyroidism by a 13 V-J signature model, with about 86% sensitivity and around 81% specificity obtained in cross-validation and 80%/75% obtained in testing. Blood samples also contained most of the expanded thyroid clonotypes (frequency above 0.001), which suggests that blood repertoires may reflect thyroid immune responses. In validation, the model predicted progression to ophthalmopathy with over 65% sensitivity and roughly 75% specificity, a median of about 6.7 months before onset. No statistical method was used to set the sample size in advance, and investigators knew the group allocation.

On this clonotype: No antigen is known for it. No base quality values were provided; no much bigger clone lies one nucleotide off.

Amplification of TCR beta CDR3 regions was carried out from RNA transcripts. A first-round RT-PCR of the TCR CDR3 used the HTBI primer set with the Qiagen OneStep RT-PCR kit. Libraries were constructed in a second round of multiplex PCR, after which size selection and purification were performed. Libraries were sequenced paired-end with 100 bp reads on an Illumina HiSeq2000. The study's processing was this. SOAPnuke was used to process the raw data, with reads discarded if the reads contained adapters or uncalled bases, had a mean Phred below 15, or lacked an exact constant-primer or identifier match. High-quality paired reads were merged using COPE v1.2.5, and each unique nucleotide sequence was defined as a clonotype. Clonotypes were aligned to IMGT TRBV, TRBD and TRBJ reference segments using MiTCR v1.1. The analysis was restricted to V-J combinations with a frequency above 0.0001, which together covered roughly 99% of the repertoires. A TCS score was defined as the ratio of F50 (clonal expansion) to E x V (chaos), with BLOSUM62-based TCRdist applied between CDR3 peptides within each V-J. Welch's t-statistics and random forest reduced roughly 500 V-J features to under 15, which were used in a naive Bayes classifier (R e1071). TCRdb handled the public reads itself, with Q25 trimming in fastp and clone calling in MiXCR, and kept productive beta chains. Duplicate CDR3 protein sequences are folded into a single record with the most common DNA and genes. The V and J calls, along with clone size, are taken from TCRdb and not from the paper's own processing. Recorded for this sample are hundreds of thousands of distinct CDR3 sequences; around 13% of them occurred a single time. The ten most abundant clones make up 10% of the sample.

Stable Graves' hyperthyroidism was defined as the absence of progression to ophthalmopathy over 18 months of follow-up. The hyperthyroidism patients were between 18 and 65 years old and newly diagnosed, with a disease duration of less than 2 months. The study excluded patients with uncontrolled infections, other autoimmune diseases, pregnancy or lactation. Diagnoses were based on clinical symptoms, serum thyroxine and TRAb, thyroid ultrasound and orbital computed tomography. PBMCs were separated from approximately 10 ml of fresh peripheral blood using Ficoll-Paque density gradient centrifugation. Total RNA was extracted with Trizol reagent, and quality was checked on an Agilent 2100 Bioanalyzer. The specimen was blood. The receptor was derived from a woman aged 18-29 years with Graves' hyperthyroidism.

Read as DNA, the sequence is TGTGCCAGCAACCAGATTTTGAATGAAAAACTGTTTTTT. This translates into CASNQILNEKLFF. The rearrangement joined TRBV7-9 to TRBJ1-4; a confident D gene designation cannot be given. From the cysteine up to the phenylalanine, the CDR3 has a length of 13 residues. Only the CDR3 DNA stays, 39 bases, in frame from base 1. Reading the germline V gene (reference sequence) gives CDR1 SEHNR and CDR2 FQNEAQ. V and J lose 7 bases and 5 bases, and a span of 11 bases separates them.